This T cell receptor (beta chain) is from a study of T cells after yellow fever vaccination. This CDR3 is built from 14 residues. Germline CDR1 and CDR2: SNHLY and FYNNEI. V was pared by 7 bases and J by 2 bases, with 5 bases of the junction left unmatched. Using its own MiXCR run on the 5' RACE reads, TCRdb lists one record per CDR3 protein. The sample has under 700,000 distinct CDR3 sequences, roughly 17% seen once. The chain has TRBV2 and TRBJ1-3, with TRBD1 matching 7 bases. This TCR came from a man between 18 and 35 years old who received the YFV17D yellow fever vaccine. Sample: PBMCs, taken more than 4 days after the first yellow fever vaccination. The CDR3 DNA follows: TGTGCCAGCAACGCAGGGGGGACTGGAAACACCATATATTTT. Its translation is CASNAGGTGNTIYF.